This T cell receptor (beta chain) was identified in a study of blood T cell repertoires in COVID-19. Overall study: Both acute and convalescent COVID-19 samples were obtained from the United States, Italy and Spain.

After removal of 4 bases from V and 2 bases from J, the junction contained 5 bases not matched to a gene. Germline CDR1 and CDR2: LGHNA and YSLEER. The CDR3 covers 15 residues. Some clones are missing from TCRdb's copy, which holds only in-frame ones; the method was immunoSEQ multiplex PCR. The profile shows 20,000 to 25,000 clones, roughly 90% of them singletons. This clone was counted a single time. Sample: peripheral blood. This receptor was obtained from a woman older than 75 with active COVID-19. The V and J genes are TRBV4-3 and TRBJ2-3; 8 bases are shared with TRBD2. DNA for the CDR3: TGCGCCAGCAGCCGCAGCGGGGGTAACACAGATACGCAGTATTTT. Translation: CASSRSGGNTDTQYF.